One and the same sample provided the 18 T cell receptor beta chains below, sequenced in a study of T-cell reconstitution after alpha-beta-depleted transplantation in children. Unique molecular identifiers were incorporated when the TCRbeta library was constructed. TCRdb itself ran the PCR reads through MiXCR, one entry per CDR3 protein. Of just under 250,000 distinct CDR3 sequences in the sample, under 30% were seen once. The specimen comprised PBMCs, sampled before TCRalphabeta/CD19-depleted stem cell transplant. These receptors came from a girl aged 2-10 years with Fanconi anemia, due to receive a stem cell transplant.

This chain connects TRBV20-1 to TRBJ2-7, with D tentatively TRBD2 (5 bases). Germline CDR1 is DFQATT and CDR2 is SNEGSKA (reference sequence). The CDR3 runs 14 residues. The CDR3 protein is CRATRRLNSYEQYF. CDR3 DNA: TGCAGGGCCACAAGACGACTAAACTCCTACGAGCAGTACTTC.

In this sample, this clonotype turned up many times. This rearrangement joins TRBV29-1 to TRBJ1-2, with 8 bases identical to TRBD1. Trimming removed 4 bases from V and 4 bases from J; junction bases left unmatched: 8. The germline V gene has CDR1 SQVTM and CDR2 ANQGSEA. CDR3 length equals 14 residues. CDR3 protein: CSVGIPGQVYGYTF. The CDR3, as DNA: TGCAGCGTTGGGATCCCGGGACAGGTCTATGGCTACACCTTC.

V gene TRBV12-3 or TRBV12-4 combines with J gene TRBJ2-1; 10 bases match TRBD2. The CDR3 has 16 amino acids. V shed 4 bases and J 9 bases; nucleotides not matched to a gene: 12. As DNA, the CDR3 is TGTGCCAGCAGTTCCCAGCGGGGGGGCCTAGGTAGTGAGCAGTTCTTC. Translated, it gives CASSSQRGGLGSEQFF.

This clonotype was seen more than once but under ten times. The chain links TRBV29-1 to TRBJ2-1, with unresolved D. V dropped 4 bases and J dropped 1 base, with 5 bases sitting between them. CDR3 length: 12 amino acids. Germline CDR1 is SQVTM and CDR2 is ANQGSEA. In nucleotides, the CDR3 is TGCAGCGTTGCACAGTCCTACAATGAGCAGTTCTTC. Translating gives CSVAQSYNEQFF.

There are many counts of this clonotype. The V and J genes are TRBV29-1 and TRBJ2-1; D gene ambiguous. The ends were cut back, 3 bases at V and 7 bases at J, with 13 bases in the middle. Germline V gene lookup returns CDR1 SQVTM and CDR2 ANQGSEA. The CDR3 runs 13 residues. CDR3 DNA sequence: TGCAGCGTTGACTACAGTTGGTCGAATGAGCAGTTCTTC. Translation: CSVDYSWSNEQFF.

V and J are TRBV20-1 and TRBJ1-1, with D tentatively TRBD1 (5 bases). V dropped 6 bases and J dropped 0 bases, with 8 bases sitting between them. Germline V gives CDR1 DFQATT, CDR2 SNEGSKA (reference sequence). This CDR3 spans 12 amino acids. The CDR3, as DNA: TGCAGTGCAACGACAGTGAACACTGAAGCTTTCTTT. Residues: CSATTVNTEAFF.

There are a few counts of this clonotype. V gene TRBV5-1 combines with J gene TRBJ1-4; D is perhaps TRBD1 (5 bases). This CDR3 spans 15 amino acids. Germline lookup yields CDR1 SGHRS and CDR2 YFSETQ. The V and J ends lost 2 bases and 3 bases respectively, with 11 bases between them. The CDR3 loop is CASSLMGQPNEKLFF. CDR3 coding DNA: TGCGCCAGCAGCTTAATGGGGCAGCCTAATGAAAAACTGTTTTTT.

In its sample, this clonotype was seen many times. The rearrangement links TRBV15 to TRBJ2-7, with 7 positions matching TRBD1. The J segment lost 3 bases and the V segment lost 8 bases, leaving 7 bases of the junction unmatched. The CDR3 spans 13 residues. CDR1 is LNHNV, CDR2 YYDKDF, per germline (reference sequence). The CDR3 DNA sequence: TGTGCCACCCAAGAGACAGGGAACTACGAGCAGTACTTC. Encoded protein: CATQETGNYEQYF.

This clonotype was recorded many times. J is TRBJ1-4 and V is TRBV6-6, with unresolved D. Germline V CDR1 and CDR2: MNHNY, SVGAGI (reference sequence). V lost 6 bases, J lost 4 bases, and 3 bases lay in between. This CDR3 spans 11 amino acids. Here the CDR3 DNA reads TGTGCCAGCAGCAGTAATGAAAAACTGTTTTTT. Translating it yields CASSSNEKLFF.

V is TRBV15 and J is TRBJ2-7; D is possibly TRBD2 (5 bases). Germline CDR1 LNHNV, CDR2 YYDKDF (reference sequence). V lost 4 bases and J lost 1, with 26 bases in between. The CDR3 loop spans 19 amino acids. Here the CDR3 DNA reads TGTGCCACCAGCATAGCATACAGTATTGGGGAGAGCGGATCCTACGAGCAGTACTTC. Encoded protein: CATSIAYSIGESGSYEQYF.

This clonotype showed up many times. V usage is TRBV20-1 and J usage is TRBJ2-2; D is tentatively TRBD1 or TRBD2 (5 bases each). Deletions cut 5 bases from V and 9 bases from J, with 16 bases between. The CDR3 covers 13 residues. Looked up from germline, CDR1 is DFQATT and CDR2 is SNEGSKA (reference sequence). CDR3 sequence: CSARYIQGRELFF. CDR3 DNA sequence: TGCAGTGCTCGATACATCCAGGGACGGGAGCTGTTTTTT.

This clonotype was seen at least ten times. Sequence at one end of the junction differs from germline and may be a read error. The rearrangement links TRBV5-1 to TRBJ2-1; either TRBD1 or TRBD2 may supply D (5 bases each). Germline values: CDR1 SGHRS, CDR2 YFSETQ. CDR3 length equals 14 residues. CDR3 sequence reads: CASSLGTDYNEQFF. CDR3 coding DNA: TGTGCCAGCAGCTTAGGGACGGACTACAATGAGCAGTTCTTC.

This clonotype was counted only a few times. This chain uses TRBV6-1 with TRBJ1-2, with a possible D match to TRBD1 (5 bases). Trimming left V 6 bases short and J 4 bases short, with 21 bases between. The CDR3 spans 16 residues. Germline CDR1 reads MNHNS; CDR2 reads SASEGT. CDR3 sequence: CASSLPTVNTPYGYTF. Written as DNA, the CDR3 is TGTGCCAGCAGCCTCCCGACAGTCAACACCCCCTATGGCTACACCTTC.

The J gene is TRBJ1-2, the V gene TRBV28; 8 positions agree with TRBD1. CDR3 length: 15 amino acids. Germline V CDR1 and CDR2: MDHEN, SYDVKM. V gave up 3 bases and J gave up 5 bases; unmatched junction bases: 8. In DNA form, the CDR3 reads TGTGCCAGCAGTTTTAGGGGACAGGCGTTTTATGGCTACACCTTC. It translates to CASSFRGQAFYGYTF.

The rearrangement joins TRBV11-2 to TRBJ2-1, with D tentatively TRBD2 (5 bases). Germline-derived CDR1 and CDR2 are SGHAT and FQNNGV. CDR3 length: 16 amino acids. The ends were cut back, 0 bases at V and 1 base at J, with 10 bases in the middle. The CDR3 nucleotides are TGTGCCAGCAGCTTAGAGGTGAGGGCGTCCTACAATGAGCAGTTCTTC. Translation gives CASSLEVRASYNEQFF.

The chain is built from TRBV4-1 and TRBJ1-1; no clear D gene. From germline, CDR1 is MGHRA and CDR2 YSYEKL. V was trimmed by 0 bases and J by 2 bases, leaving 10 bases between them. The CDR3 covers 15 residues. In DNA form, the CDR3 reads TGCGCCAGCAGCCAAGATCCGCGGTCTAACACTGAAGCTTTCTTT. Translated, it gives CASSQDPRSNTEAFF.

The chain employs TRBV20-1 and TRBJ2-1; TRBD2 agrees at 9 bases. Germline V lookup: CDR1 DFQATT, CDR2 SNEGSKA (reference sequence). The CDR3 length is 14 residues. The J segment lost 7 bases and the V segment lost 1 base, leaving 5 bases of the junction unmatched. As DNA, the CDR3 is TGCAGTGCTAGAGGGCGGGAGGGCCTTAATGAGCAGTTCTTC. This translates into CSARGREGLNEQFF.

In this sample, this clonotype turned up many times. V usage is TRBV29-1 and J usage is TRBJ2-1; D not resolved. From germline, CDR1 is SQVTM and CDR2 ANQGSEA. Trimming cost V 3 bases and J 4 bases, with 10 bases left between them. The CDR3 runs to 13 residues. CDR3 nucleotides: TGCAGCGTTGACCTAACGGTGTACAATGAGCAGTTCTTC. It specifies CSVDLTVYNEQFF.